Reported below is one TCR beta chain. Its target is unknown. The CDR3 totals 11 residues. Trimming removed 6 bases at V and 6 bases at J, with 8 bases between. The germline CDR1 and CDR2 sequences are SNHLY and FYNNEI. The sample's treatment: roughly nine-day PBMC culture with coronavirus spike peptide pools or control peptides (ViraFEST assay). This sample was taken from a study of vaccination and CD4 T cells after COVID-19. Points from the study as a whole: Going from 21 to 38, median SARS-CoV-2-reactive clonotypes did not rise significantly.

Once obtained from cultured CD4+ T cells, the DNA was sequenced using the Oncomine TCR Beta short-read assay. TCRdb ran MiXCR on the PCR reads and lists one entry per CDR3 protein. The sample lists approximately 18,000 distinct CDR3 sequences, 53% seen once, with 7.2% in the top ten. V is TRBV2 and J is TRBJ1-2; unclear D gene. The sequences come from CD4+ T cells from blood, cultured in vitro, collected before SARS-CoV-2 vaccination. This clonotype was obtained from a human donor who had recovered from COVID-19. The CDR3 spells CASRPEDGYTF. The CDR3 region has the DNA TGTGCCAGCAGGCCAGAAGATGGCTACACCTTC.